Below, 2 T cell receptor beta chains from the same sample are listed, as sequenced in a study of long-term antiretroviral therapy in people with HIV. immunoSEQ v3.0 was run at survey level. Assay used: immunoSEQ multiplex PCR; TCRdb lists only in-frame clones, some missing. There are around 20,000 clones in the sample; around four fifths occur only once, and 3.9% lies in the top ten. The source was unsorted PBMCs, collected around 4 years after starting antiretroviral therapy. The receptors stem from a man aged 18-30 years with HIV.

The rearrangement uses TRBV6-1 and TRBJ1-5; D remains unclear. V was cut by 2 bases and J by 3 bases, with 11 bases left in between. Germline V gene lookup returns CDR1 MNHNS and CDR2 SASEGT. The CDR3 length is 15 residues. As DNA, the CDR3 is TGTGCCAGCAGTGAACCGGGAAGGGCCAATCAGCCCCAGCATTTT. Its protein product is CASSEPGRANQPQHF.

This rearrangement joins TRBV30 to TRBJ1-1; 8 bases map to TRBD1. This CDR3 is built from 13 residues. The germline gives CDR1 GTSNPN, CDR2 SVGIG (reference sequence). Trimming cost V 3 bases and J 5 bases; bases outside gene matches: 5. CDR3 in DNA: TGTGCCTGGAGGCTCAGGGGGCAAACTGAAGCTTTCTTT. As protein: CAWRLRGQTEAFF. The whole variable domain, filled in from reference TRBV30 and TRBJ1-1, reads SQTIHQWPATLVQPVGSPLSLECTVEGTSNPNLYWYRQAAGRGLQLLFYSVGIGQISSEVPQNLSASRPQDRQFILSSKKLLLSDSGFYLCAWRLRGQTEAFFGQGTRLTVV.